Each of the 19 T cell receptor beta chains below was sequenced from the same sample in a study of cytomegalovirus exposure and HLA in healthy donors. 13 Jbeta primers and 60 Vbeta primers were used for the PCR. Libraries were prepared by immunoSEQ multiplex PCR; TCRdb keeps only in-frame clonotypes and omits some of them. The repertoire holds approximately 170,000 clones, with roughly 77% as singletons. Sequenced material: PBMCs. The receptors shown here come from a woman aged 40 to 55 in good health and CMV-seropositive.

This chain connects TRBV7-8 to TRBJ1-6; maybe TRBD1 (6 bases). CDR1 and CDR2 (germline): SGHVS, FQNEAQ. The CDR3 sequence is 18 residues long. V lost 3 bases and J 0 bases, leaving 15 bases between the germline ends. For the CDR3, the DNA is TGTGCCAGCAGCTTGAAGGGGGTCGCTAACTCCTATAATTCACCCCTCCACTTT. Protein product: CASSLKGVANSYNSPLHF.

The table lists this clone with a few counts. V gene TRBV5-1 combines with J gene TRBJ2-1; TRBD2 aligns across 10 bases. The ends lost 4 bases at V and 10 bases at J; junction bases unmatched: 11. In germline, CDR1 is SGHRS, CDR2 YFSETQ. This CDR3 contains 15 residues. The CDR3 DNA sequence: TGCGCCAGCAGCGTAGGACTAGCGGAATCAAGAGAGCAGTTCTTC. This codes for CASSVGLAESREQFF. Filled out from reference TRBV5-1 and TRBJ2-1, the complete variable domain reads KAGVTQTPRYLIKTRGQQVTLSCSPISGHRSVSWYQQTPGQGLQFLFEYFSETQRNKGNFPGRFSGRQFSNSRSEMNVSTLELGDSALYLCASSVGLAESREQFFGPGTRLTVL.

This clone was recorded only once. This chain links TRBV28 with TRBJ1-3, with TRBD1 matching 9 bases. Germline values: CDR1 MDHEN, CDR2 SYDVKM. V lost 5 bases to trimming and J lost 4 bases; unmatched junction nucleotides: 9. The CDR3 runs to 16 residues. This chain's CDR3 is CASSPKQGARGNTIYF. The CDR3 nucleotides read TGTGCCAGCAGTCCAAAACAGGGGGCAAGAGGAAACACCATATATTTT.

This clone was seen just once. The rearrangement links TRBV10-3 to TRBJ1-1; 7 nucleotides agree with TRBD1. The CDR3 contains 15 residues. Germline V gene lookup returns CDR1 ENHRY and CDR2 SYGVKD. After removal of 5 bases from V and 7 bases from J, the junction contained 13 bases not matched to a gene. CDR3 protein: CAISPSDRVIVEAFF. The CDR3 DNA is TGTGCCATCAGTCCCTCCGACAGGGTAATTGTTGAAGCTTTCTTT.

The chain couples TRBV19 to TRBJ2-5; 9 bases agree with TRBD2. The CDR3 totals 16 residues. Trimming removed 2 bases from V and 1 base from J; junction bases left unmatched: 5. CDR1 and CDR2 from the germline V gene are LNHDA and SQIVND (reference sequence). The DNA for the CDR3 is TGTGCCAGTAGTATAAGAAGCGGGGGGATCCAAGAGACCCAGTACTTC. The encoded protein is CASSIRSGGIQETQYF.

V gene TRBV7-7 combines with J gene TRBJ2-2, with D tentatively TRBD1 (5 bases). The CDR3 loop spans 13 amino acids. Germline V lookup: CDR1 SSHAT, CDR2 FNYEAQ (reference sequence). V was clipped by 1 base and J by 6 bases, with 6 bases between them. The CDR3 DNA follows: TGTGCCAGCAGCTTAGTAGGGGCCGGGGAGCTGTTTTTT. This gives the protein CASSLVGAGELFF.

For this clone: Its ends do not fully match the called genes, so a read error is possible. The chain has TRBV6-6 and TRBJ1-1, with 10 nucleotides matching TRBD1. This CDR3 is built from 11 residues. Per germline, CDR1 MNHNY and CDR2 SVGAGI (reference sequence). CDR3 residues: CASTTDRGRIF. CDR3 bases: TGTGCCAGCACTACGGACAGGGGGAGGATCTTT.

This clone was detected only a few times. The chain is built from TRBV19 and TRBJ1-1; D gene unclear. The CDR3 has 15 amino acids. From germline, CDR1 is LNHDA and CDR2 SQIVND (reference sequence). V lost 1 base, J lost 1 base, and 10 bases lay in between. CDR3 nucleotide sequence: TGTGCCAGTAGTATAGTGCCAGGAACGAACACTGAAGCTTTCTTT. Translating gives CASSIVPGTNTEAFF.

The chain recombines TRBV7-2 with TRBJ2-3, with 10 bases matching TRBD2. The CDR3 extends over 15 amino acids. Germline V gene sequence: CDR1 SGHTA, CDR2 FQGNSA. Trimming took 7 bases from V and 2 from J; bases not matched to a gene: 6. CDR3 nucleotide sequence: TGTGCCAGCACCTCAGCGGGAGGGGCCACAGATACGCAGTATTTT. Translating it yields CASTSAGGATDTQYF. Supplemented by reference TRBV7-2 and TRBJ2-3, the full variable domain reads GAGVSQSPSNKVTEKGKDVELRCDPISGHTALYWYRQSLGQGLEFLIYFQGNSAPDKSGLPSDRFSAERTGGSVSTLTIQRTQQEDSAVYLCASTSAGGATDTQYFGPGTRLTVL.

The chain combines TRBV5-4 with TRBJ2-5, with D perhaps matching TRBD1 (6 bases). The J call may be wrong; the DNA end is better matched by TRBJ2-7. This CDR3 is 13 amino acids long. Germline V lookup: CDR1 SGHNT, CDR2 YYREEE (reference sequence). The CDR3 protein is CASSYEGAYEQYF. Here the CDR3 DNA reads TGTGCCAGCAGCTATGAGGGGGCCTACGAGCAGTACTTC.

The chain combines TRBV30 with TRBJ2-1; D is possibly TRBD2 (5 bases). The CDR3 contains 11 residues. CDR1 and CDR2 (germline): GTSNPN, SVGIG (reference sequence). V lost 2 bases to trimming and J lost 15 bases, with 14 bases between them. CDR3 nucleotides: TGTGCCTGGAGTAGTCCATCGAGCGGGTTCTTC. It codes for CAWSSPSSGFF.

The CDR3 protein is CSVVPGTAEETQYF. The CDR3 coding sequence is TGCAGCGTCGTACCTGGGACAGCAGAAGAGACCCAGTACTTC. This chain uses TRBV29-1 with TRBJ2-5, with 7 bases aligning to TRBD1. Germline CDR1 is SQVTM and CDR2 is ANQGSEA. V dropped 6 bases and J dropped 3; count of bases not matched to a gene: 10. CDR3 length: 14 residues.

V gene TRBV5-6 combines with J gene TRBJ1-2; 8 nucleotides agree with TRBD1. With 0 bases clipped from V and 8 bases from J, the junction kept 9 bases outside the gene matches. Germline assignment: CDR1 SGHDT and CDR2 YYEEEE. The CDR3 is made up of 15 amino acids. The CDR3 region is CASSLGSGGALGYTF. The CDR3 bases are TGTGCCAGCAGCTTGGGCTCAGGGGGCGCGTTGGGCTACACCTTC.

The CDR3, as DNA: TGTGCCAGACCAAGGGGTAATGGCTACACCTTC. This gives the protein CARPRGNGYTF. V gene TRBV2 combines with J gene TRBJ1-2; D might be TRBD1 (5 bases). CDR1 and CDR2 from the germline V gene are SNHLY and FYNNEI. The CDR3 has 11 residues. The V gene lost 9 bases and the J gene lost 6 bases, with 11 bases spanning the gap.

This clone was observed a single time. The J gene is TRBJ2-2, the V gene TRBV5-1; 7 nucleotides line up with TRBD1. Per germline, CDR1 SGHRS and CDR2 YFSETQ. With 0 bases clipped from V and 7 bases from J, the junction kept 6 bases outside the gene matches. The CDR3 extends over 15 amino acids. In DNA form, the CDR3 reads TGCGCCAGCAGCTTGGCAACAGGGGCTAACGGGGAGCTGTTTTTT. This codes for CASSLATGANGELFF.

This chain links TRBV12-5 with TRBJ2-1; 8 bases line up with TRBD2. The trim removed 5 bases at V and 5 bases at J, leaving 5 bases unmatched. Germline V gene data show CDR1 as LGHNT and CDR2 as FRNRAP. This CDR3 has 14 residues. The CDR3 loop is CASGPLGRDNEQFF. DNA of the CDR3: TGTGCTAGTGGTCCTCTCGGGAGGGACAATGAGCAGTTCTTC.

The chain joins TRBV5-4 to TRBJ1-6; TRBD1 matches at 7 bases. The CDR3 loop spans 15 amino acids. Germline lookup yields CDR1 SGHNT and CDR2 YYREEE (reference sequence). The V segment lost 5 bases and the J segment 5 bases; nucleotides outside the gene matches: 7. The CDR3 is CASSEGGVNNSPLHF. DNA of the CDR3: TGTGCCAGCAGTGAAGGGGGCGTCAATAATTCACCCCTCCACTTT.

This chain links TRBV5-6 with TRBJ2-7, with D maybe TRBD1 (5 bases). CDR1 is SGHDT and CDR2 is YYEEEE in the germline V gene. This CDR3 has 17 residues. The ends were cut back, 4 bases at V and 3 bases at J, with 23 bases in the middle. The CDR3 is CASSHGVAGMIGYEQYF. As DNA, the CDR3 is TGTGCCAGCAGCCACGGAGTGGCAGGGATGATCGGCTACGAGCAGTACTTC.

The rearrangement joins TRBV7-2 to TRBJ2-3; perhaps TRBD2 as D (7 bases). This CDR3 spans 13 amino acids. Germline V CDR1 and CDR2: SGHTA, FQGNSA. The V end was cut by 6 bases, the J end by 4 bases, with 11 bases between. CDR3 region: CASRRGGADTQYF. In DNA, the CDR3 is TGTGCCAGCAGAAGAGGGGGGGCAGATACGCAGTATTTT.